This T cell receptor (beta chain) stems from a study of CD8 T cells in Susac syndrome. After extraction with the RNeasy kit, roughly 0.45 to 1 ug of the RNA was reverse transcribed using random hexamers. The method of amplification for TCR beta CDR3 was immunoSEQ multiplex PCR, covering 54 Vbeta and 13 Jbeta. TCRdb fed the immunoSEQ multiplex PCR reads into MiXCR, producing one record per CDR3 protein. The repertoire includes 150,000 to 200,000 distinct CDR3 sequences, roughly 95% of them detected once, and 0.13% sits in the top ten. The CDR3 sequence is 13 residues long. V was pared by 7 bases and J by 7 bases, with 16 bases between. Looked up from germline, CDR1 is SGHAT and CDR2 is FQDESV (reference sequence). CD8+ and CD4+ T cells taken from blood had their TCR beta sequenced. TEMRA cells were enriched by FACS, while CD8+ and CD4+ T cells were obtained through a negative isolation that was performed magnetically.

The V gene is TRBV11-1, the J gene TRBJ1-1, with D perhaps TRBD1 (5 bases). Sample: CD4+ T cells from PBMCs. This sequence was found in a human donor in good health. The CDR3 region has the DNA TGTGCCAGCACCCCCAAGGGAGACAGTGAAGCTTTCTTT. As protein: CASTPKGDSEAFF.